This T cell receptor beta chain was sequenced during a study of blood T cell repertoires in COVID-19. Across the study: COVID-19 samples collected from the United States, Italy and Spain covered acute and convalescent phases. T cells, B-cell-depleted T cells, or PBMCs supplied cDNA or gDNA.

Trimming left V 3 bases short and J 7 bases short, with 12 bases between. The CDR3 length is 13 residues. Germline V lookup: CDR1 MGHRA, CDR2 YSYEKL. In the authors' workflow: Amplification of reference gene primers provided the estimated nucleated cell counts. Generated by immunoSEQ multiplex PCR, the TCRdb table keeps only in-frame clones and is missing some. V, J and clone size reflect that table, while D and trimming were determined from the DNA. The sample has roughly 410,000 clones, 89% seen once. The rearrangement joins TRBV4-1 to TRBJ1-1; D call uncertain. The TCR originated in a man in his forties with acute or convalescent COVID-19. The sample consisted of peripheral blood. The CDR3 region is CASSQLQRDEAFF. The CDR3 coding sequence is TGCGCCAGCAGCCAGCTACAGAGGGATGAAGCTTTCTTT.